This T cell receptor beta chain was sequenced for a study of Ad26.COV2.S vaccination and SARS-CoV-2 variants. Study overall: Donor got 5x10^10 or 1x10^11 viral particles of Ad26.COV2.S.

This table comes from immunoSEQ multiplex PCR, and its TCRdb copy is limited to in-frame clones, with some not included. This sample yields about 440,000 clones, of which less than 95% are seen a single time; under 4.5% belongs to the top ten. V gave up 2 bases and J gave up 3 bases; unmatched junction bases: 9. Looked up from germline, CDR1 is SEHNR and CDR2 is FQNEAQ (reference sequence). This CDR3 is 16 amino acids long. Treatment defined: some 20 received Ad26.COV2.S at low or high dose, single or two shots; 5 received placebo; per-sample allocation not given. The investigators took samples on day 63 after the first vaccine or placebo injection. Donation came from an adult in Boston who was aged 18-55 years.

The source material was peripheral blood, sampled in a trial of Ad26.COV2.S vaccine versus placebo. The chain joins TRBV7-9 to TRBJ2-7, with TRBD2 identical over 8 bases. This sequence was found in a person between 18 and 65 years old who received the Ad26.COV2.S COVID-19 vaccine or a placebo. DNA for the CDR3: TGTGCCAGCAGCTTACCCCGGGGGGGAGGAGACTACGAGCAGTACTTC. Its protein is CASSLPRGGGDYEQYF. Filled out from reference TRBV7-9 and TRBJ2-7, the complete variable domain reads DTGVSQNPRHKITKRGQNVTFRCDPISEHNRLYWYRQTLGQGPEFLTYFQNEAQLEKSRLLSDRFSAERPKGSFSTLEIQRTEQGDSAMYLCASSLPRGGGDYEQYFGPGTRLTVT.